The next 14 T cell receptor beta chains were all read from a single sample in a study of blood T cell repertoires in COVID-19. The table came from immunoSEQ multiplex PCR; TCRdb's copy has only in-frame clones and leaves some out. The sample has 300,000 or so clones; around 88% are singletons. Input material: peripheral blood. The receptors were sampled from a woman aged 25 to 39 who had recovered from COVID-19.

The chain has TRBV10-2 and TRBJ1-1; possible D gene TRBD1, 6 bases. Germline CDR1 is WSHSY and CDR2 is SAAADI. The CDR3 is made up of 16 amino acids. The V end was cut by 0 bases, the J end by 5 bases, with 16 bases between. The CDR3 coding sequence is TGCGCCAGCAGTGAGTCGACCGCCAGGGGAAGAACTGAAGCTTTCTTT. It specifies CASSESTARGRTEAFF.

This rearrangement joins TRBV9 to TRBJ1-5; TRBD1 matches at 8 bases. Germline V gene sequence: CDR1 SGDLS, CDR2 YYNGEE. The CDR3 has 15 residues. V dropped 0 bases and J dropped 5; count of bases not matched to a gene: 4. CDR3 in amino acids: CASSVGGQADQPQHF. The CDR3 region has the DNA TGTGCCAGCAGCGTAGGGGGACAGGCGGATCAGCCCCAGCATTTT.

V is TRBV2 and J is TRBJ1-2; TRBD1 is a possible D gene (5 bases). Trimming left V 2 bases short and J 5 bases short, with 15 bases between. This CDR3 is built from 15 residues. The germline V gene encodes CDR1 SNHLY and CDR2 FYNNEI. This chain's CDR3 is CASSESGGFGYGYTF. In DNA, the CDR3 is TGTGCCAGCAGTGAAAGCGGGGGTTTTGGGTATGGCTACACCTTC.

The chain combines TRBV7-9 with TRBJ1-6; 10 bases agree with TRBD1. The CDR3 spans 13 residues. Trimming removed 5 bases from V and 10 bases from J; junction bases left unmatched: 2. The V gene's germline CDR1 is SEHNR and CDR2 FQNEAQ (reference sequence). CDR3 loop: CASSTDRGSPLHF. CDR3 in DNA: TGTGCCAGCAGCACGGACAGGGGGTCACCCCTCCACTTT.

The chain has TRBV4-2 and TRBJ2-7; no firm D call. This CDR3 comprises 13 residues. The ends were cut back, 4 bases at V and 3 bases at J, with 10 bases in the middle. The germline V gene encodes CDR1 LGHNA and CDR2 YNFKEQ. CDR3 in amino acids: CASSRPSDYEQYF. The CDR3 DNA sequence: TGTGCCAGCAGCCGGCCGTCAGACTACGAGCAGTACTTC.

The chain joins TRBV6-6 to TRBJ2-1; the match to TRBD2 covers 7 bases. The CDR3 is 14 amino acids. CDR1 is MNHNY, CDR2 SVGAGI, per germline (reference sequence). Trimming removed 6 bases from V and 4 bases from J; junction bases left unmatched: 6. The CDR3 region is CASRTHSGYNEQFF. For the CDR3, the DNA is TGTGCCAGCAGGACCCATAGCGGGTACAATGAGCAGTTCTTC.

The CDR3 sequence is CASSGQGTSTDTQYF. The CDR3 DNA sequence: TGTGCCAGCAGCGGACAGGGGACTAGCACAGATACGCAGTATTTT. The chain carries TRBV7-2 and TRBJ2-3; 9 bases fit TRBD1. Germline V gene data show CDR1 as SGHTA and CDR2 as FQGNSA. After removal of 5 bases from V and 0 bases from J, the junction contained 3 bases not matched to a gene. The CDR3 consists of 15 residues.

Here the CDR3 DNA reads TGCGCCAGCAGCAAAGGGACAGGGGACGAAAAACTGTTTTTT. This gives the protein CASSKGTGDEKLFF. V usage is TRBV5-1 and J usage is TRBJ1-4; 10 bases are a match to TRBD1. V shed 4 bases, J shed 8 bases, and the junction held 5 bases outside the gene matches. This CDR3 has 14 residues. Germline V gene lookup returns CDR1 SGHRS and CDR2 YFSETQ. Full variable domain (rest looked up from reference TRBV5-1 and TRBJ1-4): KAGVTQTPRYLIKTRGQQVTLSCSPISGHRSVSWYQQTPGQGLQFLFEYFSETQRNKGNFPGRFSGRQFSNSRSEMNVSTLELGDSALYLCASSKGTGDEKLFFGSGTQLSVL.

The chain employs TRBV2 and TRBJ1-2; the D gene is possibly TRBD1 (5 bases). This CDR3 comprises 13 residues. Germline lookup yields CDR1 SNHLY and CDR2 FYNNEI. Trimming removed 8 bases from V and 3 bases from J, with 13 bases in between. CDR3 sequence: CASFLQGYYGYTF. Here the CDR3 DNA reads TGTGCCAGCTTCCTCCAGGGTTACTATGGCTACACCTTC.

The rearrangement joins TRBV5-1 to TRBJ2-1, with a possible D match to TRBD1 (7 bases). This CDR3 contains 14 residues. The germline gives CDR1 SGHRS, CDR2 YFSETQ. Between the trimmed V and J ends, which lost 4 bases and 4 bases, there was a span of 12 bases. The CDR3 protein is CASSAGQNYNEQFF. CDR3 nucleotide sequence: TGCGCCAGCAGCGCGGGACAGAATTACAATGAGCAGTTCTTC.

V is TRBV5-1 and J is TRBJ2-1, with no clear D. The V end was cut by 2 bases, the J end by 5 bases, with 8 bases between. CDR1 is SGHRS, CDR2 YFSETQ, per germline. The CDR3 totals 13 residues. CDR3 residues: CASSLELHNEQFF. CDR3 DNA sequence: TGCGCCAGCAGCTTAGAACTACACAATGAGCAGTTCTTC.

The CDR3 DNA follows: TGCGCCAGCAGCTCCACCTACGAGCAGTACTTC. This sequence encodes CASSSTYEQYF. The chain recombines TRBV5-1 with TRBJ2-7; D call uncertain. Trimming took off 3 bases at V and 2 bases at J, with 3 bases between the two ends. The CDR3 has 11 amino acids. The germline CDR1 and CDR2 sequences are SGHRS and YFSETQ.

The chain is built from TRBV5-4 and TRBJ1-1; 9 bases are shared with TRBD1. The CDR3 has 14 amino acids. V trimming: 2 bases; J trimming: 5 bases; junction bases outside the gene matches: 4. Per the germline V gene, CDR1 is SGHNT and CDR2 is YYREEE (reference sequence). Here the CDR3 DNA reads TGTGCCAGCAGCTTCACAGGGGGCGTAACTGAAGCTTTCTTT. It encodes CASSFTGGVTEAFF.

The rearrangement links TRBV27 to TRBJ2-5, with D possibly matching TRBD1 (6 bases). Germline V gene data show CDR1 as MNHEY and CDR2 as SMNVEV (reference sequence). The CDR3 covers 14 residues. Trimming pared 6 bases from V and 1 base from J, leaving 12 bases between. Here the CDR3 DNA reads TGTGCCAGCAGCCCGAACAGGGTCCAAGAGACCCAGTACTTC. Its translation is CASSPNRVQETQYF.